Presented here are 8 T cell receptor beta chains from one specimen sequenced in a study of blood T cell repertoires in COVID-19. Generated by immunoSEQ multiplex PCR, the TCRdb table keeps only in-frame clones and is missing some. The sample comprises over 300,000 clones, 70% to 90% of which are singletons, and around 2.1% rests with the top ten. Sequencing was performed on PBMCs or T cells enriched from blood (not recorded which). Every receptor here comes from a man younger than 45 who had recovered from COVID-19.

This clone was seen only once. The genes are TRBV5-6 and TRBJ2-6; 9 nucleotides agree with TRBD1. Germline V gene sequence: CDR1 SGHDT, CDR2 YYEEEE. Trimming at V came to 4 bases and at J to 1 base, leaving 6 bases not matched to a gene. The CDR3 loop spans 17 amino acids. The CDR3 loop is CASSPWGQGSGANVLTF. CDR3 nucleotide sequence: TGTGCCAGCAGCCCTTGGGGACAGGGTTCTGGGGCCAACGTCCTGACTTTC. Supplemented by reference TRBV5-6 and TRBJ2-6, the full variable domain reads DAGVTQSPTHLIKTRGQQVTLRCSPKSGHDTVSWYQQALGQGPQFIFQYYEEEERQRGNFPDRFSGHQFPNYSSELNVNALLLGDSALYLCASSPWGQGSGANVLTFGAGSRLTVL.

The genes are TRBV10-3 and TRBJ2-7; 7 positions agree with TRBD2. The CDR3 is 15 residues long. Germline V gives CDR1 ENHRY, CDR2 SYGVKD. V was clipped by 0 bases and J by 7 bases; unmatched bases: 9. The DNA of the CDR3 is TGTGCCATCAGTGAGTCGAAGGCGGGGGTTGGGGAGCAGTACTTC. Protein product: CAISESKAGVGEQYF.

J is TRBJ2-3 and V is TRBV9; 12 nucleotides line up with TRBD2. With 0 bases clipped from V and 4 bases from J, the junction kept 3 bases outside the gene matches. Germline-derived CDR1 and CDR2 are SGDLS and YYNGEE. The CDR3 has 16 residues. The CDR3 here is CASSVGTSGASDTQYF. The CDR3 DNA sequence: TGTGCCAGCAGCGTAGGGACTAGCGGGGCCTCAGATACGCAGTATTTT.

This sequence joins TRBV3-1 (or the pseudogene TRBV3-2) and TRBJ1-1; a possible D gene is TRBD1 (6 bases). V dropped 1 base and J dropped 4 bases, with 10 bases sitting between them. The CDR3 consists of 14 residues. The germline CDR1 and CDR2 sequences are LGHDT and YNNKEL (reference sequence). The CDR3 DNA follows: TGTGCCAGCAGCCAAGCTGGGGGGGCCACTGAAGCTTTCTTT. It codes for CASSQAGGATEAFF.

The V gene is TRBV7-8, the J gene TRBJ1-5; D gene ambiguous. V was trimmed by 5 bases and J by 0 bases, leaving 14 bases between them. The CDR3 consists of 16 residues. The V gene's germline CDR1 is SGHVS and CDR2 FQNEAQ. CDR3 region: CASSEISLASNQPQHF. In DNA form, the CDR3 reads TGTGCCAGCAGCGAAATTTCATTAGCTAGCAATCAGCCCCAGCATTTT.

This clone was seen only once. The J gene is TRBJ2-7, the V gene TRBV6-5; no clear D. The germline V gene encodes CDR1 MNHEY and CDR2 SVGAGI. Trimming cost V 6 bases and J 1 base, with 13 bases left between them. This CDR3 is 14 amino acids long. This CDR3 reads CASRKYVGSYEQYF. The DNA for the CDR3 is TGTGCCAGCAGGAAGTACGTCGGGTCCTACGAGCAGTACTTC.

The chain couples TRBV5-4 to TRBJ2-1; 12 bases map to TRBD2. Germline V gene data show CDR1 as SGHNT and CDR2 as YYREEE (reference sequence). V lost 1 base to trimming and J lost 3 bases; unmatched junction nucleotides: 2. This CDR3 comprises 16 residues. Here the CDR3 DNA reads TGTGCCAGCAGCTTGCCACTAGCGGGGGGCTACAATGAGCAGTTCTTC. It yields the protein CASSLPLAGGYNEQFF.

The V and J genes are TRBV19 and TRBJ1-4; D remains ambiguous. Germline-derived CDR1 and CDR2 are LNHDA and SQIVND (reference sequence). The CDR3 extends over 13 amino acids. V dropped 7 bases and J dropped 7 bases, with 13 bases sitting between them. This chain's CDR3 is CASTRSEGEKLFF. The CDR3 DNA reads as TGTGCCAGTACCCGGTCCGAGGGTGAAAAACTGTTTTTT.